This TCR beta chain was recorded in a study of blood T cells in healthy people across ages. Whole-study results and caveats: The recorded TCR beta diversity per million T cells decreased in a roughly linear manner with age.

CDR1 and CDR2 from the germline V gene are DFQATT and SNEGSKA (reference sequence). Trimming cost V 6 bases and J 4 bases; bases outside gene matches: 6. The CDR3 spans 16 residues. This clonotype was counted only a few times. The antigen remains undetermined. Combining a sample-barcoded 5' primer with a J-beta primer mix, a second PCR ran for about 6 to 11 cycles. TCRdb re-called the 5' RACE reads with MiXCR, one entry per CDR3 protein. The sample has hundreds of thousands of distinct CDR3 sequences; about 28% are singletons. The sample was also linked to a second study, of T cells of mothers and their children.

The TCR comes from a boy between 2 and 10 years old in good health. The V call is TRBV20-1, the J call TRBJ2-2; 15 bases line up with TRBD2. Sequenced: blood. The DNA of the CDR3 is TGCAGTGCCACGGGACTAGCGGGAGGAGGCACCGGGGAGCTGTTTTTT. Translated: CSATGLAGGGTGELFF.